The clone carrying this TCR beta chain was observed at least ten times. The record originates from a study of CD8 T cells in ankylosing spondylitis. The V gene's germline CDR1 is SGHRS and CDR2 YFSETQ. The length of the CDR3 is 19 residues. V lost 0 bases to trimming and J lost 0 bases, with 19 bases between them. TCRdb re-called the 5' RACE reads with MiXCR, one entry per CDR3 protein. Of 150,000 to 200,000 distinct CDR3 sequences in the sample, 11% were seen once. The TCR comes from a male donor with ankylosing spondylitis or in good health (not recorded which). Sequences were obtained from blood, either unsorted or a sorted T cell fraction (not recorded which). The V and J genes are TRBV5-1 and TRBJ2-1; D gene ambiguous. The CDR3 here is CASSLGRVRTRSSYNEQFF. The CDR3 DNA reads as TGCGCCAGCAGCTTGGGTCGGGTCCGTACTCGGAGCTCCTACAATGAGCAGTTCTTC.